The table lists the clone carrying this TCR beta chain with a count of one. What it binds is not known. Produced via immunoSEQ multiplex PCR; TCRdb's table is partial and in-frame only. In the table there are approximately 26,000 clones, about 75% of which are singletons. These data originate in a study of vaccination effects on CD4 cells after COVID-19. On the study more broadly: The median interval between the second dose and post-vaccine sampling was 72 days.

Antigen-specific CD4+ T cells expanded by the ViraFEST assay with viral peptide pools were then sequenced. Cultured cells yielded isolated CD4+ T cells after roughly 11 days. The cohort was immunized with two doses of either the BNT162b2 or mRNA-1273 vaccine. The CDR3 sequence is 16 residues long. The germline V and J ends were trimmed by 1 base and 4 bases, with 16 bases remaining between them. From germline, CDR1 is MDHEN and CDR2 SYDVKM. Sequencing was performed on CD4+ T cells from PBMCs cultured with SARS-CoV-2 spike peptides, taken after COVID-19 vaccination. The chain couples TRBV28 to TRBJ1-2; TRBD1 might be the D (6 bases). The clonotype comes from a human donor who received a COVID-19 vaccine. Some clones in this sample may be carry-over from other donors' samples. CDR3: CASSLLGGRGSYGYTF. The CDR3 coding sequence is TGTGCCAGCAGTTTATTGGGAGGCAGGGGAAGCTATGGCTACACCTTC.